This T cell receptor (beta chain) originates from a study of Graves' ophthalmopathy and Graves' hyperthyroidism. Study overall: Specimen type is peripheral blood, obtained at initial diagnosis before any treatment.

Amplification of the TCR beta CDR3 regions used RNA transcripts (as template). HTBI primers served in a first-round RT-PCR, which a second-round multiplex PCR followed. A single record per CDR3 protein comes from TCRdb applying MiXCR to the multiplex PCR reads. The table lists some 380,000 distinct CDR3 sequences, approximately 15% of them singletons. Patients with other autoimmune diseases, uncontrolled infections, pregnancy or lactation were excluded. Study-wide points: Ophthalmopathy and stable hyperthyroidism were discriminated by a 13-signature model, with roughly 90% sensitivity and 65% to 83% specificity. Blood also contained most of the expanded thyroid clonotypes above 0.001 frequency.

The CDR3 spans 12 residues. Trimming took 5 bases from V and 6 from J, leaving 10 bases between them. This clonotype has ten or more counts. What it binds is unknown. The chain combines TRBV12-3 or TRBV12-4 with TRBJ1-1; D possibly corresponds to TRBD1 (6 bases). This receptor was obtained from a woman aged 18 to 35 with stable Graves' hyperthyroidism. The sample taken for sequencing was peripheral blood. For the CDR3, the DNA is TGTGCCAGCAGTCGGACAGAGTCTGAAGCTTTCTTT. Its translation is CASSRTESEAFF.